This paragraph covers one TCR beta chain sequence. What it binds is unknown. The assay was immunoSEQ multiplex PCR, and TCRdb's table has in-frame clones only and misses some. The table records about 19,000 clones, 75% to 95% of them present only once. These data come from a study of graft-versus-host responses after intestinal transplantation. Study results and limitations: Association was observed between peak circulating GvH clone levels and early post-transplant HvG declines. There were GvH clones found in recipient marrow, and some of them appeared first in ileum or blood.

CDR3 length equals 15 residues. From germline, CDR1 is MNHNS and CDR2 SASEGT. The V end lost 5 bases, the J end lost 1 base, and 14 bases lay between the germline ends. The sample here was PBMCs, taken less than 400 days after transplant. The receptor was derived from a human patient who received an intestinal transplant, so some T cells may come from the graft donor. The chain joins TRBV6-1 to TRBJ1-1; D might be TRBD1 (5 bases). The CDR3 coding sequence is TGTGCCAGCAGTCCTTTACCGACAGCGAACACTGAAGCTTTCTTT. It yields the protein CASSPLPTANTEAFF.